These 16 T cell receptor beta chains were all obtained from the same sample, sequenced in a study of cytomegalovirus exposure and HLA in healthy donors (dated by TCRdb to 2016 to 2017). The library was produced with the immunoSEQ multiplex PCR assay. A mixture of 60 forward primers for TCR Vbeta segments and 13 reverse primers for TCR Jbeta segments was used in the multiplex PCR. TCRdb took over this immuneACCESS table, retaining in-frame rearrangements with V and J assigned. Such tables are incomplete; in checked studies, under half of the missing clones stem from an unresolved V gene, and the remainder is unexplained. The sample table contains 150,000 to 200,000 clones; only one count was recorded for 70% to 80% of them. Together, the top ten hold roughly 1.5% of the sample. Sequencing used PBMCs. These receptors originate from a woman aged 50 to 60 in good health and CMV-seronegative.

V and J are TRBV28 and TRBJ1-2; no clear D gene. CDR1 MDHEN and CDR2 SYDVKM come from the germline V gene. The CDR3 is made up of 13 amino acids. Between the trimmed V and J ends, which lost 1 base and 8 bases, there was a span of 11 bases. The CDR3 reads CASSLLPTRGYTF. For the CDR3, the DNA is TGTGCCAGCAGTTTATTGCCGACTCGAGGCTACACCTTC.

The rearrangement links TRBV10-1 to TRBJ2-7; D may be TRBD2 (10 bases). V was trimmed by 3 bases and J by 7 bases, leaving 16 bases between them. The CDR3 sequence is 14 residues long. Germline V CDR1 and CDR2: WNHNN, SYGVQD (reference sequence). CDR3 sequence reads: CASSDTSGTGEQYF. The DNA of the CDR3 is TGCGCCAGCAGTGATACTAGCGGGACAGGGGAGCAGTACTTC.

This chain uses TRBV15 with TRBJ2-7; 7 nucleotides match TRBD1. V dropped 0 bases and J dropped 3; count of bases not matched to a gene: 2. CDR1 and CDR2 (germline): LNHNV, YYDKDF (reference sequence). The CDR3 loop spans 14 amino acids. This CDR3 reads CATSREGDSYEQYF. DNA of the CDR3: TGTGCCACCAGCAGAGAGGGGGACAGCTACGAGCAGTACTTC.

J is TRBJ1-1 and V is TRBV6-1, with 9 bases identical to TRBD1. Germline V gene lookup returns CDR1 MNHNS and CDR2 SASEGT. Unmatched junction bases numbered 9, after V lost 3 bases and J lost 4 bases. The CDR3 length is 16 residues. The CDR3, as DNA: TGTGCCAGCAGTGACTACAGGGGGCAAAGCGGCACTGAAGCTTTCTTT. Translating it yields CASSDYRGQSGTEAFF.

The V and J genes are TRBV7-9 and TRBJ1-1; tentative D call: TRBD1 (5 bases). The V end lost 4 bases, the J end lost 3 bases, and 18 bases lay between the germline ends. The CDR3 has 16 amino acids. From germline, CDR1 is SEHNR and CDR2 FQNEAQ (reference sequence). The CDR3 DNA follows: TGTGCCAGCAGCTCCGGGTGGGGGGGGAGGCACACTGAAGCTTTCTTT. As protein: CASSSGWGGRHTEAFF.

This clone was counted only a few times. The CDR3 coding sequence is TGCGCCAGCAGCCAACATAACAGGGGTGGCTATGGCTACACCTTC. Translated: CASSQHNRGGYGYTF. The chain has TRBV4-3 and TRBJ1-2, with 7 bases that match TRBD1. Per germline, CDR1 LGHNA and CDR2 YSLEER. The CDR3 is 15 residues long. J lost 4 bases, V lost 2 bases, and 7 bases had no gene match.

This clone has more than one count but fewer than ten. The gene calls are TRBV4-3 and TRBJ1-2; no firm D call. CDR1 LGHNA and CDR2 YSLEER come from the germline V gene. V was shortened by 0 bases and J by 4 bases, with 9 bases between the two germline ends. This CDR3 region has 14 residues. Here the CDR3 DNA reads TGCGCCAGCAGCCAAGATTTGCTAGGCTATGGCTACACCTTC. Translation: CASSQDLLGYGYTF.

The chain couples TRBV10-3 to TRBJ1-1, with D maybe TRBD1 (6 bases). Trimming shortened V by 7 bases and J by 6 bases, and 15 bases separated the two germline ends. The CDR3 length is 13 residues. Germline lookup yields CDR1 ENHRY and CDR2 SYGVKD. The CDR3 reads CAIMGGQGAEAFF. As DNA, the CDR3 is TGTGCCATCATGGGGGGGCAGGGAGCTGAAGCTTTCTTT.

The J gene is TRBJ2-1, the V gene TRBV5-1; TRBD1 matches 7 bases. This CDR3 has 14 amino acids. V shed 2 bases and J 8 bases; nucleotides not matched to a gene: 7. CDR1 and CDR2 (germline): SGHRS, YFSETQ. This CDR3 is CASSFRGTGDEQFF. In DNA form, the CDR3 reads TGCGCCAGCAGCTTCAGGGGGACCGGGGATGAGCAGTTCTTC.

The chain links TRBV6-5 to TRBJ2-3, with D uncertain. The CDR3 covers 13 residues. Germline V lookup: CDR1 MNHEY, CDR2 SVGAGI. Trimming left V 6 bases short and J 0 bases short, with 7 bases between. The DNA of the CDR3 is TGTGCCAGCAGCTATACGAGCACAGATACGCAGTATTTT. This sequence encodes CASSYTSTDTQYF.

This clone was seen only a few times. The V and J genes are TRBV6-4 and TRBJ1-1, with 7 nucleotides matching TRBD1. Losses at the gene ends were 4 bases for V and 4 bases for J; bases not matched to a gene: 3. CDR1 is MRHNA, CDR2 SNTAGT, per germline. The CDR3 has 13 amino acids. The CDR3 protein is CASSAAGGTEAFF. CDR3 bases: TGTGCCAGCAGTGCGGCAGGGGGCACTGAAGCTTTCTTT.

V usage is TRBV19 and J usage is TRBJ2-1; TRBD1 agrees at 9 bases. The V and J ends lost 4 bases and 7 bases, in that order; junction bases with no gene match: 8. Germline assignment: CDR1 LNHDA and CDR2 SQIVND (reference sequence). The CDR3 is 15 residues long. This chain's CDR3 is CASSKTGGRGNEQFF. In DNA form, the CDR3 reads TGTGCCAGTAGTAAAACAGGGGGCCGGGGGAATGAGCAGTTCTTC.

The V call is TRBV7-2, the J call TRBJ2-3; D is possibly TRBD1 (6 bases). CDR1 and CDR2 from the germline V gene are SGHTA and FQGNSA. The V end lost 5 bases, the J end lost 3 bases, and 18 bases lay between the germline ends. The CDR3 totals 16 residues. The chain's CDR3 is CASSNTGTPNTDTQYF. The CDR3 DNA reads TGTGCCAGCAGCAACACCGGGACACCGAATACAGATACGCAGTATTTT. Full variable domain (rest looked up from reference TRBV7-2 and TRBJ2-3): GAGVSQSPSNKVTEKGKDVELRCDPISGHTALYWYRQSLGQGLEFLIYFQGNSAPDKSGLPSDRFSAERTGGSVSTLTIQRTQQEDSAVYLCASSNTGTPNTDTQYFGPGTRLTVL.

The rearrangement uses TRBV4-3 and TRBJ2-2; D is perhaps TRBD1 (6 bases). The CDR3 totals 18 residues. Germline lookup yields CDR1 LGHNA and CDR2 YSLEER. Trimming removed 0 bases at V and 0 bases at J, with 14 bases between. CDR3 loop: CASSQDPTGAANTGELFF. The DNA of the CDR3 is TGCGCCAGCAGCCAAGATCCGACAGGCGCTGCGAACACCGGGGAGCTGTTTTTT.

The V gene is TRBV5-1, the J gene TRBJ2-3; 7 bases map to TRBD2. This CDR3 contains 13 residues. Per the germline V gene, CDR1 is SGHRS and CDR2 is YFSETQ. Trimming took 0 bases from V and 8 from J; bases not matched to a gene: 3. The CDR3 sequence: CASSLGPSGTQYF. DNA of the CDR3: TGCGCCAGCAGCTTGGGTCCTAGCGGTACGCAGTATTTT.

This chain connects TRBV5-1 to TRBJ2-1, with 10 bases that match TRBD1. The CDR3 is 15 residues long. With 2 bases clipped from V and 7 bases from J, the junction kept 6 bases outside the gene matches. The germline CDR1 and CDR2 sequences are SGHRS and YFSETQ. CDR3 sequence reads: CASSFGDRGVNEQFF. The CDR3 DNA sequence: TGCGCCAGCAGCTTCGGGGACAGGGGTGTGAATGAGCAGTTCTTC.